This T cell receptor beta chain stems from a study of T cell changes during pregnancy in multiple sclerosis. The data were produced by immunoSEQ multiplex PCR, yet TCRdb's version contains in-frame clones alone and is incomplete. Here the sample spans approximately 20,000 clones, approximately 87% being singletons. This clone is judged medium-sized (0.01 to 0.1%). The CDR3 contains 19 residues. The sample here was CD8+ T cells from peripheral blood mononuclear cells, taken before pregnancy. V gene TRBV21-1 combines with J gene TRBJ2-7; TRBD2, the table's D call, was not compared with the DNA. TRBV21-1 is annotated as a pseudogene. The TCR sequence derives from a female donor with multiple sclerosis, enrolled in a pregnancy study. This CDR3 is CASTHWATPGLAGENEQYF. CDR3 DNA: TGTGCCAGCACACATTGGGCAACACCGGGACTAGCGGGAGAGAACGAGCAGTACTTC.